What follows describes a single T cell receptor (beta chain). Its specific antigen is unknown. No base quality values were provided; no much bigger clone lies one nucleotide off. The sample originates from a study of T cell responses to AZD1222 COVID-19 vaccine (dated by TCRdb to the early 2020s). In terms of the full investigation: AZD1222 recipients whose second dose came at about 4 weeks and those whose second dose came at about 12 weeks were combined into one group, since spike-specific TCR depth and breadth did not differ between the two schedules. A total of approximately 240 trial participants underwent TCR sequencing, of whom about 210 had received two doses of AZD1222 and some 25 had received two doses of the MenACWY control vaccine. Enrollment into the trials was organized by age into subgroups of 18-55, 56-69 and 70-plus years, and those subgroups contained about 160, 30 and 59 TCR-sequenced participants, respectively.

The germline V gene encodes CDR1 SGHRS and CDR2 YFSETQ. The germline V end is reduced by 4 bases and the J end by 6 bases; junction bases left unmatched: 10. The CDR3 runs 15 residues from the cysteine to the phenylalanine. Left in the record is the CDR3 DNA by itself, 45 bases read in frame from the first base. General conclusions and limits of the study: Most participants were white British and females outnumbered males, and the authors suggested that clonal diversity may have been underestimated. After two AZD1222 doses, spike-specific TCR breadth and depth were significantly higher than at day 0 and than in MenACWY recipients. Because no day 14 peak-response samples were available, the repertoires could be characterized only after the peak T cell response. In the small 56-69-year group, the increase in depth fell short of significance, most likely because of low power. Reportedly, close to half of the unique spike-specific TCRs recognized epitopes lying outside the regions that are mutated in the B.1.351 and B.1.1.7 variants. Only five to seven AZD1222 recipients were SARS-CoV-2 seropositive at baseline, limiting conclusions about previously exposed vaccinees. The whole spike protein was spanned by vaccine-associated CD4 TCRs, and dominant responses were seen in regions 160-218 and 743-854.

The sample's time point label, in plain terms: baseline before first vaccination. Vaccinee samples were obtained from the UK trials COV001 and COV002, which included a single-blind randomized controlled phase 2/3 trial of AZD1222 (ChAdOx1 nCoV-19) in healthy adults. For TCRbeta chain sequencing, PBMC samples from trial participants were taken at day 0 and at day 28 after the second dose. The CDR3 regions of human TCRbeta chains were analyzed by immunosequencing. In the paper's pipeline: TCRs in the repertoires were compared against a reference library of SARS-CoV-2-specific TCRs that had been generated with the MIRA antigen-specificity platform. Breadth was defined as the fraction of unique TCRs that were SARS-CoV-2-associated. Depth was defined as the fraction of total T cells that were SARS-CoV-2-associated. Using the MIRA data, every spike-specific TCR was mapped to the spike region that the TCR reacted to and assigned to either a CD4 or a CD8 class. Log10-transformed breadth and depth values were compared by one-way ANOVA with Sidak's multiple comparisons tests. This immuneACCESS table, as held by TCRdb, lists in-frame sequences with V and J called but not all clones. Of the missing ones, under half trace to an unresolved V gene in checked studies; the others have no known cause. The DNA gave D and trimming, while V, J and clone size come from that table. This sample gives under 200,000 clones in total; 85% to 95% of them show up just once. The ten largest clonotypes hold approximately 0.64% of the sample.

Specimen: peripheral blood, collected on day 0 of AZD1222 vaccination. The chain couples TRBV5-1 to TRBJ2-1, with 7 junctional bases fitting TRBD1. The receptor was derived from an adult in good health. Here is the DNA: TGCGCCAGCAGCAATCAAAGACAGGGCGGCAATGAGCAGTTCTTC. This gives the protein CASSNQRQGGNEQFF.